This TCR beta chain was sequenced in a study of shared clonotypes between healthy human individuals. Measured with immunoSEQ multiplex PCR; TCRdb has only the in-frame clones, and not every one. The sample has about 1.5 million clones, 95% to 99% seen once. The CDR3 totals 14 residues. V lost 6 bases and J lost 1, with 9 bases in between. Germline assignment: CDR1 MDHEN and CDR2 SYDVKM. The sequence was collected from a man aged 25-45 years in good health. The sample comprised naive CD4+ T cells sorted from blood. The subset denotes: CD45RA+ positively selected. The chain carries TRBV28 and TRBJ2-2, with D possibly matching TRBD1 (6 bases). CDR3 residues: CASRLGQNTGELFF. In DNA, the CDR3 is TGTGCCAGCAGGTTGGGACAGAACACCGGGGAGCTGTTTTTT.